The T cell receptor (beta chain) described here comes from a study of naive and memory T cell subsets. CD4 T cells were positively selected, then CD8 T cells from the CD4-negative fraction. The CDR3 sequence is 15 residues long. CDR1 is MNHNY, CDR2 SVGAGI, per germline (reference sequence). V was clipped by 6 bases and J by 8 bases; unmatched bases: 12. Two oligonucleotides, mixed equimolar, formed the beta constant-region primer covering TRBC1 and TRBC2. TCRdb passed the UMI-ligation and nested PCR reads through MiXCR, listing each CDR3 protein once. The sample consists of 140,000 to 150,000 distinct CDR3 sequences, over 15% of them appearing once.

The TCR originated in a human donor in good health. Sequences were obtained from naive CD4+ T cells from blood. This chain joins TRBV6-6 and TRBJ2-1, with 8 bases fitting TRBD2. CDR3 bases: TGTGCCAGCAGGATCTCGGGGGGGAGTGGCGATGAGCAGTTCTTC. Translated: CASRISGGSGDEQFF.